This T cell receptor (beta chain) was found in a study of tumor-infiltrating lymphocytes in primary liver carcinoma. Overall study context: The study obtained roughly 3.5 to 7.13 million productive TCRbeta reads per sample, similar across tissue types. Regarding the study as a whole: When set against blood, tumors had a significantly higher top-250-clone fraction (p = 0.039).

About this clonotype: What it binds is not known. The junction and the germline gene differ at one end; a read error may be behind it.

A primer matching the constant region was used to make TCR beta cDNA from 450 to 550 ng of total RNA. ARM-PCR, slightly modified, supplied the TCR beta libraries through three nested multiplex PCR rounds. In the first two PCR rounds, TRBV1-TRBV30 forward primers were paired with a C-beta reverse primer, and each round lasted approximately 9 cycles. TCRdb called the multiplex PCR reads again in MiXCR, with one record for every CDR3 protein. The table lists 40,000 to 60,000 distinct CDR3 sequences, over 65% of them singletons. Each 20-30 mg portion of unsorted bulk tissue served as the source for co-extraction of RNA and DNA. The patients carried chronic HBV infection and had received no treatment. Every tumor was sampled at five separate regions. This CDR3 spans 13 amino acids. Germline V lookup: CDR1 SGHAT, CDR2 FQNNGV.

The chain recombines TRBV11-2 with TRBJ2-5; D unclear. This TCR was recovered from a man aged 40-55 years with primary liver carcinoma and hepatitis B virus infection. Sequencing input: liver tumor tissue from sampling region 5. Subset given: tumor region T5, tumor centre. DNA for the CDR3: TGTGCCAGCAGTTTCAGCGTCGGAGAGAGCCAGTACTTC. Amino acids: CASSFSVGESQYF.